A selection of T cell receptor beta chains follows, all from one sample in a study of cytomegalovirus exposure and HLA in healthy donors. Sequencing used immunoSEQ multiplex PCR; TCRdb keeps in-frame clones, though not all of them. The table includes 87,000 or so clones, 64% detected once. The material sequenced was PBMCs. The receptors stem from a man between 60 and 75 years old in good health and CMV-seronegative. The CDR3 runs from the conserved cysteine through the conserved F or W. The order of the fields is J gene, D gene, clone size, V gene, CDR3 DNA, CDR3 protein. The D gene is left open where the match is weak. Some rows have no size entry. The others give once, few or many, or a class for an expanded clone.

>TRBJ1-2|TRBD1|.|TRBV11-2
TGTGCCAGCAGCTTAGGCAGATCAGGGGGCCATGGCTACACCTTC
CASSLGRSGGHGYTF
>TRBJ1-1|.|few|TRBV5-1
TGCGCCAGCAGCGCCATGGAGGGCAGCGGGATAAACACTGAAGCTTTCTTT
CASSAMEGSGINTEAFF
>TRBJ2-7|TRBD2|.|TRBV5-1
TGCGCCAGCAGCACGGGGACTAGCGGGACCGTACAGTGGGAGCAGTACTTC
CASSTGTSGTVQWEQYF
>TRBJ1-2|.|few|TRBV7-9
TGTGCCAGCAGCTTGAGCGATGGCTACACCTTC
CASSLSDGYTF
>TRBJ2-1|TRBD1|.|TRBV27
TGTGCCAGCAGGTCTGGGACAGGGAGCTCCTACAATGAGCAGTTCTTC
CASRSGTGSSYNEQFF
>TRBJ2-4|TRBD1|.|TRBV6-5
TGTGCCAGCAGACCGGGACAGGGGAACATTCAGTACTTC
CASRPGQGNIQYF
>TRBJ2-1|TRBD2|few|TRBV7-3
TGTGCCAGCAGCGTACTGACTAGCGGGGTCAATGAGCAGTTCTTC
CASSVLTSGVNEQFF
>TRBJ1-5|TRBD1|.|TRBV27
TGTGCCAGCAGTCCAGGGACAGGAGATCAGCCCCAGCATTTT
CASSPGTGDQPQHF
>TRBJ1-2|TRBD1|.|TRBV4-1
TGCGCCAGCAGCCAAGATCAACGCAGGGGGAGTGGCTACACCTTC
CASSQDQRRGSGYTF
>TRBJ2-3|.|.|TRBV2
TGTGCCAGCAGCCGGGGGATCACAGATACGCAGTATTTT
CASSRGITDTQYF
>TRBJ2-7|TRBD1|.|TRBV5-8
TGTGCCAGCAGAATCGGGACAGCAACCTACGAGCAGTACTTC
CASRIGTATYEQYF
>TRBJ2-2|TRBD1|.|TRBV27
TGTGCTTCGGACAGGGGTAGCACCGGGGAGCTGTTTTTT
CASDRGSTGELFF
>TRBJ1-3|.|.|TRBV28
TGTGCCAGCAGTACCTATAAGAGGGCCATATATTTT
CASSTYKRAIYF
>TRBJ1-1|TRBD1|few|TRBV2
TGTGCCAGCAGTACGGGACAGGGGTTCACTGAAGCTTTCTTT
CASSTGQGFTEAFF
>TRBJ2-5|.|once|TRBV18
TGTGCCAGCTCACCAATGGGCCACCGGTACCAAGAGACCCAGTACTTC
CASSPMGHRYQETQYF
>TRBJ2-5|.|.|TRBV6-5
TGTGCCAGCAGTTACGGGCAGGGCCTCGCCCAGTACTTC
CASSYGQGLAQYF
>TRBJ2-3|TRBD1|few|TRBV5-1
TGCGCCAGCAGCCCGGGGACAGGGACACAAGATACGCAGTATTTT
CASSPGTGTQDTQYF